These T cell receptor beta chains were read from a single sample in a study of T cell changes during pregnancy in multiple sclerosis. Profiled with immunoSEQ multiplex PCR; TCRdb holds only in-frame clones, not every one. The sample has tens of thousands of clones, approximately 92% seen once. The sample taken for sequencing was peripheral blood. The receptors originated from a female donor with multiple sclerosis, enrolled in a pregnancy study. Both conserved end residues are part of each CDR3. D genes are given only for firm matches. Clone sizes are given selectively: once, few, many, or a class where the clone is expanded.

d_gene,v_gene,abundance,j_gene,len,CDR3nt,CDR3aa
.,TRBV6-4,.,TRBJ2-7,13,TGTGCCAGCTCTTCAGAGAGGGGCTACGAGCAGTACTTC,CASSSERGYEQYF
.,TRBV27,.,TRBJ1-1,15,TGTGCCAGCAGTTCCCCTCGGTGGGGTGGTACTGAAGCTTTCTTT,CASSSPRWGGTEAFF
.,TRBV6-6,once,TRBJ1-1,14,TGTGCCAGCAGTTATTGGCAGGGGAACACTGAAGCTTTCTTT,CASSYWQGNTEAFF
.,TRBV5-6,.,TRBJ2-2,16,TGTGCCAGCAGCCCGAATACGGGACTGATGACCGGGGAGCTGTTTTTT,CASSPNTGLMTGELFF
.,TRBV5-1,.,TRBJ1-1,13,TGCGCCAGCATGAGGGGGGGCAACACTGAAGCTTTCTTT,CASMRGGNTEAFF
.,TRBV25-1,.,TRBJ2-3,14,TGTGCCAGCAGTGACCCTCTAGATACAGATACGCAGTATTTT,CASSDPLDTDTQYF
.,TRBV5-6,.,TRBJ2-1,14,TGTGCCAGCAGCTTAGGACAGACTTACAATGAGCAGTTCTTC,CASSLGQTYNEQFF
TRBD2,TRBV5-4,once,TRBJ2-1,17,TGTGCCAGCAGTTACACTAGCGGGAGGGCGACCTACAATGAGCAGTTCTTC,CASSYTSGRATYNEQFF
TRBD1,TRBV9,.,TRBJ1-2,16,TGTGCCAGCAGCGTCCGACAGGGGGGGACTAACTATGGCTACACCTTC,CASSVRQGGTNYGYTF
TRBD1,TRBV19,.,TRBJ2-7,15,TGTGCCAGTAGTCTACGGACAGGCCTCTCCTACGAGCAGTACTTC,CASSLRTGLSYEQYF
TRBD1,TRBV27,.,TRBJ2-7,17,TGTGCCAGCAGTAATTTGCCGACCGGGACAGGGGAGCACGAGCAGTACTTC,CASSNLPTGTGEHEQYF
.,TRBV13,.,TRBJ1-2,14,TGTGCCAGCAGCAGGGACCGCCTGGGAGATGGCTACACCTTC,CASSRDRLGDGYTF
.,TRBV15,.,TRBJ1-4,15,TGTGCCACCAGCAGAGACAGGGGAAGTAATGAAAAACTGTTTTTT,CATSRDRGSNEKLFF
.,TRBV18,.,TRBJ1-2,15,TGTGCCAGCTCACCACGCACAGGACTAGACTATGGCTACACCTTC,CASSPRTGLDYGYTF
.,TRBV18,.,TRBJ1-2,15,TGTGCCAGCTCACCACTTTCGGGGTGGAACTATGGCTACACCTTC,CASSPLSGWNYGYTF
TRBD2,TRBV6-5,.,TRBJ2-1,14,TGTGCCAGCAGTTACGAGACTAGCGTGAATGAGCAGTTCTTC,CASSYETSVNEQFF
TRBD1,TRBV6-4,.,TRBJ1-2,10,TGTGCCAACCACAGGGGTGGCTACACCTTC,CANHRGGYTF
TRBD1,TRBV6-6,.,TRBJ1-3,13,TGTGCCAGCAGTTCGACAGGGATGAACACCATATATTTT,CASSSTGMNTIYF
.,TRBV9,.,TRBJ1-1,14,TGTGCCAGCAGCCCAGGGACGGGAAACACTGAAGCTTTCTTT,CASSPGTGNTEAFF